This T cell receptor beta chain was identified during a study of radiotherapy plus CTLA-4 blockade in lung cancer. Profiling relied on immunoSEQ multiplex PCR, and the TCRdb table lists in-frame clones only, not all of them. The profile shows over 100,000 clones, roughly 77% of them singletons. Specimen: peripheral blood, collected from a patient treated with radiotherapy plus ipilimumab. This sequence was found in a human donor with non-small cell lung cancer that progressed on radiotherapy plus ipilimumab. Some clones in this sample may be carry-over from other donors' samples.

CDR3 nucleotide sequence: TGTGCCAGCAGCGGGACAGAGAATGAAAAACTGTTTTTT. It translates to CASSGTENEKLFF. V gene TRBV2 combines with J gene TRBJ1-4; 7 nucleotides align to TRBD1. This CDR3 region has 13 residues. Unmatched junction bases numbered 3, after V lost 6 bases and J lost 5 bases. Germline V CDR1 and CDR2: SNHLY, FYNNEI. The whole variable domain, remainder taken from reference TRBV2 and TRBJ1-4, is EPEVTQTPSHQVTQMGQEVILRCVPISNHLYFYWYRQILGQKVEFLVSFYNNEISEKSEIFDDQFSVERPDGSNFTLKIRSTKLEDSAMYFCASSGTENEKLFFGSGTQLSVL.